These T cell receptor beta chains were read from a single sample in a study of shared clonotypes between healthy human individuals. TCRdb keeps only in-frame clones here, not all; method: immunoSEQ multiplex PCR. This table has 560,000 or so clones, about 96% appearing once. Material: naive CD8+ T cells sorted from blood. Receptor source: a woman aged 30 to 39 in good health. CDR3s leave out the opening cysteine and the closing phenylalanine or tryptophan.

>TRBV5-4
ASSLSGGGNTIY
>TRBV4-1
ASSLRLAREQY
>TRBV29-1
SVGGTGGAYNEQF
>TRBV27
ASSWGKDTQY
>TRBV11-1
ASSLAPGGYEQY
>TRBV7-6
ASSFGAGGSYNEQF
>TRBV9
ASSPSPRTGTYQETQY
>TRBV7-9
ASSFGQGPLLDEQF
>TRBV19
ASRPNRGPNEKLF
>TRBV6-1
ASSAGGDQPQH
>TRBV5-1
ASSWSETSSYEQY
>TRBV4-1
ASSPSGGGLEQY
>TRBV9
ASSVSGTGSNEQF
>TRBV30
AWSPTGNQPQH
>TRBV7-9
ASSSIAGSPPEQY
>TRBV7-9
ASSLANEQF
>TRBV30
AWSRWDRDYEQY
>TRBV13
ASSFGLAGDPGDEQY
>TRBV7-8
ASSQPGRPNEKLF
>TRBV4-1
ASSPLDKGIEQY
>TRBV6-1
ASRLQGNTEAF
>TRBV5-1
ASPGRLQY
>TRBV27
ASSLLDRGPNEQF
>TRBV27
ASSLTSGTPYEQY
>TRBV9
ASSEDFRGGSYEQY
>TRBV4-1
ASSQDWTGGSGANVLT
>TRBV5-1
ASSYPDPGPTGELF
>TRBV4-1
ASSQVDGEYEQY
>TRBV19
ASSLRLGAGSGNTIY
>TRBV19
ASSETGGNTGELF
>TRBV5-1
ASKPTGTGVSREKLF
>TRBV5-5
ASSWTVNTEAF
>TRBV20-1
SAEVNTEAF
>TRBV15
ATSVGRGYYEQY
>TRBV5-6
ASSWEGGLTDTQY
>TRBV27
ASTSYTRDYGYT
>TRBV27
ASSRLRSGGGNEQF
>TRBV9
ASSPPSGGGGNTIY
>TRBV15
ATSRGEEIHPPYGYT
>TRBV4-1
ASSQVTGSSYEQY
>TRBV13
ASSLEGAGGPYEQY
>TRBV6-4
ASSRAERGKSSSYNEQF
>TRBV7-9
ASSLDWGEEKLF
>TRBV5-6
ASSPLGDGYT
>TRBV28
ASSFPVLAGGAYEQY
>TRBV7-9
ASSPGTGGRYEQY
>TRBV13
ASSLLKGNEQY
>TRBV2
ASSGSGRNGGSYNEQF
>TRBV9
ASSVGGASEKLF
>TRBV29-1
SVAPLGSTDTQY
>TRBV5-6
ASSLGRAHEQY
>TRBV27
ASSSARLVYEQY
>TRBV28
ASNHRDSYEQY
>TRBV27
ASSLSGGLGYT
>TRBV19
ASRGSTYEQY
>TRBV11-2
ASSLDSGQIKLF